This TCR beta chain was retrieved from a study of blood T cell repertoires in COVID-19. The overall study: PBMCs, B-cell-depleted T cells, or T cells provided the cDNA or gDNA that made up the material.

Everyone who took part was roughly 18 to 90 years old, and they came from about 25 US areas. Assignment of participants to cohorts was predicated upon participant-reported clinical history. The CDR3 runs to 14 residues. Germline lookup yields CDR1 SGHKS and CDR2 YYEKEE (reference sequence). V dropped 2 bases and J dropped 8 bases, with 14 bases sitting between them. Original handling: It was from reference gene primer amplification that nucleated cell counts were estimated. Repertoires were generated with immunoSEQ multiplex PCR, while TCRdb's copy carries only in-frame clones and drops some. The D gene and trimming were derived from the DNA, and the V and J assignments and clone size from that table. The data show around 360,000 clones, roughly 90% seen once.

This clonotype was obtained from a young woman who had recovered from COVID-19. The sequenced material came from PBMCs or T cells enriched from blood (not recorded which). This chain connects TRBV5-5 to TRBJ1-5; D may be TRBD1 (6 bases). CDR3 amino acids: CASSFFGGLEPQHF. The DNA for the CDR3 is TGTGCCAGCAGCTTCTTCGGGGGGCTCGAGCCCCAGCATTTT. Full variable domain (remainder filled in from reference TRBV5-5 and TRBJ1-5): DAGVTQSPTHLIKTRGQQVTLRCSPISGHKSVSWYQQVLGQGPQFIFQYYEKEERGRGNFPDRFSARQFPNYSSELNVNALLLGDSALYLCASSFFGGLEPQHFGDGTRLSIL.